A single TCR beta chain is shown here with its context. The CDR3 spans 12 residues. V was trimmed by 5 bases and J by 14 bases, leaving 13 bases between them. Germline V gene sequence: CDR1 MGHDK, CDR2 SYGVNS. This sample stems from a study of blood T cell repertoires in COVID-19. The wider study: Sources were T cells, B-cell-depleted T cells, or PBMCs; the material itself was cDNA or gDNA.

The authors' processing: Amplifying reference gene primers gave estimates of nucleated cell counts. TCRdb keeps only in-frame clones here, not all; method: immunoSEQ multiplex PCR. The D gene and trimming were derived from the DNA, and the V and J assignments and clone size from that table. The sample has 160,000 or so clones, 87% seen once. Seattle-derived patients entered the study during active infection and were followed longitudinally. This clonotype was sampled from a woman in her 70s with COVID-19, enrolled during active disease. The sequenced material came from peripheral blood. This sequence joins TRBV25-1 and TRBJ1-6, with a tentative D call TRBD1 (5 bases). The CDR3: CASSMLVGALHF. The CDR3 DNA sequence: TGTGCCAGCAGTATGTTAGTAGGGGCCCTCCACTTT.